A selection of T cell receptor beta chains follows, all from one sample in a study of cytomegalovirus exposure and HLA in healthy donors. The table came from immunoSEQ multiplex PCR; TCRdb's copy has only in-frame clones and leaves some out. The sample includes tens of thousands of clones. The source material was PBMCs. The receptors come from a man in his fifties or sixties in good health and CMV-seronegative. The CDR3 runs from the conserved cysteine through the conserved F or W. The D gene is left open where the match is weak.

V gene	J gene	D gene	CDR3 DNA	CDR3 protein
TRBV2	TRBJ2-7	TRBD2	TGTGCCAGCAAACCCTACGGGGGGACCTCCTACGAGCAGTACTTC	CASKPYGGTSYEQYF
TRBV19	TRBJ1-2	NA	TGTGCCAGCGACCCGGGACAAATTAGCTACACCTTC	CASDPGQISYTF
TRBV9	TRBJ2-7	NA	TGTGCCAGCAACAGGACGCTCTACGAGCAGTACTTC	CASNRTLYEQYF
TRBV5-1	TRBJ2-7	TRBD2	TGCGCCAGCAGCCGAGGGACTAGCGGGGGTCTTAGGGACTACGAGCAGTACTTC	CASSRGTSGGLRDYEQYF
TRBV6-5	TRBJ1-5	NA	TGTGCCAGCAGTTTGGACAGTCATCAGCCCCAGCATTTT	CASSLDSHQPQHF
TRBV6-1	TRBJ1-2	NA	TGTGCCAGCAGTGAAAGAGCCATTAAACTTGGTGGCTACACCTTC	CASSERAIKLGGYTF
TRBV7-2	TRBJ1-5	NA	TGTGCCAGCAGCTCTGCCCGGGGTAGCAATCAGCCCCAGCATTTT	CASSSARGSNQPQHF
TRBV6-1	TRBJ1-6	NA	TGTGCCAGCACCCGGGACTCCAGGGATTCACCCCTCCACTTT	CASTRDSRDSPLHF
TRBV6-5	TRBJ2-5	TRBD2	TGTGCCAGCAGTTACTTCGCGGGGGGGCCGGGGGAGACCCAGTACTTC	CASSYFAGGPGETQYF
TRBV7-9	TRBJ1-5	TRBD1	TGTGCCAGCAGCTCAGGGGGCAGGCATCAGCCCCAGCATTTT	CASSSGGRHQPQHF
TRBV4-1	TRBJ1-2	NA	TGCGCCAGCAGCCAAGGCCACAGAAACAAGATCTATGGCTACACCTTC	CASSQGHRNKIYGYTF
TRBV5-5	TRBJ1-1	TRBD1	TGTGCCAGCAGCGTTGACAGGGTTGAAGCTTTCTTT	CASSVDRVEAFF
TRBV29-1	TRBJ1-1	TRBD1	TGCAGCGTTGAGTTACAGGGGATGAACACTGAAGCTTTCTTT	CSVELQGMNTEAFF
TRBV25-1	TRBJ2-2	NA	TGTGCCAGCAGGGCCGCCGGGGAGCTGTTTTTT	CASRAAGELFF
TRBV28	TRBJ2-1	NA	TGTGCCAGCAGTTTTGGACAGCCCAATGAGCAGTTCTTC	CASSFGQPNEQFF
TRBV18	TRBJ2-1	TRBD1	TGTGCCAGCTCACCACCGTGGGACAGGGCCAACGATTTTTCCTCCTACAATGAGCAGTTCTTC	CASSPPWDRANDFSSYNEQFF
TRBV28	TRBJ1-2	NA	TGTGCCAGCACGATTAGGAGTGGCTATGGCTACACCTTC	CASTIRSGYGYTF
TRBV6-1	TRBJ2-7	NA	TGTGCCAGCAGTCAGGACATCTTCTCCTACGAGCAGTACTTC	CASSQDIFSYEQYF
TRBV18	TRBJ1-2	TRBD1	TGTGCCAGCTCGGCAAGACAGGGTGGGTTTGAGGATGGCTACACCTTC	CASSARQGGFEDGYTF
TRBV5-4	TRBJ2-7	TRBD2	TGTGCCAGCAGCTTGGTTCCAGCGGGGAGTGGTTCCTACGAGCAGTACTTC	CASSLVPAGSGSYEQYF
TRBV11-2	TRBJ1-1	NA	TGTGCCAGCAGCTTCGGTGGCGGTCACGGAGCTTTCTTT	CASSFGGGHGAFF
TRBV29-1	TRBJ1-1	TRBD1	TGCAGCGTTGAAGATTTTCAGGGGGGCACTGAAGCTTTCTTT	CSVEDFQGGTEAFF
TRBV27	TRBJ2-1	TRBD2	TGTGCCAGCAGGGAAAGCGGGGGGCTGTACAATGAGCAGTTCTTC	CASRESGGLYNEQFF
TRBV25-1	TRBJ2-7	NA	TGTGCCAGCAGTGAATTTAACTACGAGCAGTACTTC	CASSEFNYEQYF
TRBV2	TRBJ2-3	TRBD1	TGTGCCAGCAGGGGACAGGGCTCCAGCACAGATACGCAGTATTTT	CASRGQGSSTDTQYF
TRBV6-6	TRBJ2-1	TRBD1	TGTCAAACCGGGACAGGGGACAATGAGCAGTTCTTC	CQTGTGDNEQFF
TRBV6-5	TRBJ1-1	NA	TGTGCCAGCAGTTACTGGACTGACGCTGAAGCTTTCTTT	CASSYWTDAEAFF
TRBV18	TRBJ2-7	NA	TGTGCCAGCTCACCACCGTCAATCAGGGGCGAGCAGTACTTC	CASSPPSIRGEQYF
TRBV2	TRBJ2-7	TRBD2	TGTGCCAGCCAGCCGGGACTAGCGGGGGGGATGTCCTACGAGCAGTACTTC	CASQPGLAGGMSYEQYF
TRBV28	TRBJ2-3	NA	TGTGCCAGCAGTAGACAGACCACAGATACGCAGTATTTT	CASSRQTTDTQYF
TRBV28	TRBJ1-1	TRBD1	TGTGCCAGCACCATGACAGGGGGCAGAACTGAAGCTTTCTTT	CASTMTGGRTEAFF
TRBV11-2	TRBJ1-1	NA	TGTGCCAGCAGCTTAGACGGCGGGAGGTCTGAAGCTTTCTTT	CASSLDGGRSEAFF
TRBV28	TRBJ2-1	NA	TGTGCCAGCAGTTTCACAGGGAGTGAGCAGTTCTTC	CASSFTGSEQFF
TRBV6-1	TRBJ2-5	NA	TGTGCCAGCAGTGAAGCGGGGCTGCAAGAGACCCAGTACTTC	CASSEAGLQETQYF
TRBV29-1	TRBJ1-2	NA	TGCAGCGTTGAACGGACTGATGGCTACACCTTC	CSVERTDGYTF
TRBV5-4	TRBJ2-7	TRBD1	TGTGCCAGCAGCTGGGGGACAGCCTACGAGCAGTACTTC	CASSWGTAYEQYF
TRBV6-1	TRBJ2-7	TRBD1	TGTGCCAGCAGTGAGGACAGGATGACTAACTACGAGCAGTACTTC	CASSEDRMTNYEQYF
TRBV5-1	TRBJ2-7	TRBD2	TGCGCCAGCAGCTTGGCCGGGGGGTCCTACGAGCAGTACTTC	CASSLAGGSYEQYF
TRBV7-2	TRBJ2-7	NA	TGTGCCAGCAGCTTAGCCCCCTATCGGGGGTACGAGCAGTACTTC	CASSLAPYRGYEQYF
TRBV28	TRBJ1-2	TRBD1	TGTGCCAGCAGTTCAGGACAGGGGAACTATGGCTACACCTTC	CASSSGQGNYGYTF
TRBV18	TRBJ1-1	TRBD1	TGTGCCAGCTCACCCCGGACAGGGTACATGAACACTGAAGCTTTCTTT	CASSPRTGYMNTEAFF
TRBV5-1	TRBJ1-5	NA	TGCGCCAGCAGCACGGACAGCCCAAATCAGCCCCAGCATTTT	CASSTDSPNQPQHF
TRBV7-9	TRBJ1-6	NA	TGTGCCAGCAGCATTACAACAGGGAAGGGTTCACCCCTCCACTTT	CASSITTGKGSPLHF
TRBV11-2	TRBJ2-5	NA	TGTGCCAGCAGCCAGGGCCTACAAGAGACCCAGTACTTC	CASSQGLQETQYF
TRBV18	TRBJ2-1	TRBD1	TGTGCCAGCTCAGCACGACAGGGATTTAATGAGCAGTTCTTC	CASSARQGFNEQFF
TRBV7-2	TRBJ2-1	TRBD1	TGTGCCAGCAGCCCGGGGACAGGGCCCAATGAGCAGTTCTTC	CASSPGTGPNEQFF
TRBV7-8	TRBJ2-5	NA	TGTGCCAGCAGCTTAGATACAGGCCCGGGGACCCAGTACTTC	CASSLDTGPGTQYF
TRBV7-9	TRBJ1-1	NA	TGTGCCAGCAGCTTAGCTCAGAATGAAGCTTTCTTT	CASSLAQNEAFF
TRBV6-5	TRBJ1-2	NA	TGTGCCAGCAGTTACAAGGGGGACGACTATGGCTACACCTTC	CASSYKGDDYGYTF
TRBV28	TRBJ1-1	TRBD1	TGTGCCAGCAGATTACATGACAGGGGGACTGAAGCTTTCTTT	CASRLHDRGTEAFF
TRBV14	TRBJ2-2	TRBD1	TGTGCCAGCAGCCAAGATCCATTAGACAGGGGGACCGGGGAGCTGTTTTTT	CASSQDPLDRGTGELFF
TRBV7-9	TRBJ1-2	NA	TGTGCCAGCAGCTTAGGGGCTTTTAGGGGCGGCTACACCTTC	CASSLGAFRGGYTF